What follows are 28 T cell receptor beta chains derived from one specimen sequenced in a study of beta chain features in type 1 diabetes. For these receptors, no antigen is known. Findings of the study overall: A moderate, significant TCRB CDR3 shortening appeared in type 1 diabetes across four CD4+ subsets.

cDNA synthesis used the whole RNA isolate, giving expressed TCRB sequences. Data came from immunoSEQ multiplex PCR; TCRdb stores just in-frame clones and leaves some out. The sample holds fewer than 30,000 clones, approximately 55% seen once. The sample taken for sequencing was Tregs from blood. Receptors originate from a woman between 18 and 30 years old with type 1 diabetes.

V gene TRBV19 combines with J gene TRBJ2-5; D gene uncertain. Germline CDR1 and CDR2: LNHDA and SQIVND (reference sequence). The V gene lost 3 bases and the J gene lost 4 bases, with 6 bases spanning the gap. This CDR3 has 12 residues. CDR3 residues: CASSIRGETQYF. Written as DNA, the CDR3 is TGTGCCAGTAGTATCCGAGGAGAGACCCAGTACTTC.

J is TRBJ2-3 and V is TRBV10-3; D remains ambiguous. V was cut by 3 bases and J by 6 bases, with 16 bases left in between. The CDR3 runs to 15 residues. CDR1 ENHRY and CDR2 SYGVKD come from the germline V gene. The CDR3 region has the DNA TGTGCCATCAGTGATTCCCACCTCGTGAGCGATACGCAGTATTTT. Translating gives CAISDSHLVSDTQYF.

This clone has a handful of counts. J is TRBJ2-7 and V is TRBV7-2, with TRBD1 as a possible D gene (5 bases). Germline V gene lookup returns CDR1 SGHTA and CDR2 FQGNSA. The CDR3 contains 15 residues. Trimming stripped 5 bases from V and 2 bases from J, with 16 bases between. The DNA of the CDR3 is TGTGCCAGCAGCCCAGGGTATTTAGAAACCTACGAGCAGTACTTC. It encodes CASSPGYLETYEQYF.

The J gene is TRBJ2-1, the V gene TRBV5-4, with D maybe TRBD2 (6 bases). The CDR3 totals 14 residues. The germline V and J ends were trimmed by 0 bases and 4 bases, with 8 bases remaining between them. Germline values: CDR1 SGHNT, CDR2 YYREEE (reference sequence). The CDR3 DNA sequence: TGTGCCAGCAGCTTGGGGGCGGGATACAATGAGCAGTTCTTC. Translating it yields CASSLGAGYNEQFF.

The V gene is TRBV6-6, the J gene TRBJ1-1; D possibly corresponds to TRBD1 (5 bases). CDR1 is MNHNY, CDR2 SVGAGI, per germline (reference sequence). The V end lost 8 bases, the J end lost 0 bases, and 10 bases lay between the germline ends. CDR3 length: 13 residues. In DNA, the CDR3 is TGTGCCAGCCGGGGGGACTTGAACACTGAAGCTTTCTTT. This encodes CASRGDLNTEAFF.

The chain uses TRBV28 and TRBJ1-5, with D hard to call. Germline V gene lookup returns CDR1 MDHEN and CDR2 SYDVKM. Trimming cost V 5 bases and J 2 bases, with 13 bases left between them. The CDR3 has 15 residues. The DNA for the CDR3 is TGTGCCAGCAGTCAGGAACACGGGGGCAATCAGCCCCAGCATTTT. Its protein is CASSQEHGGNQPQHF.

V is TRBV2 and J is TRBJ2-3; 14 nucleotides agree with TRBD2. V was pared by 8 bases and J by 3 bases, with 10 bases of the junction left unmatched. Germline-derived CDR1 and CDR2 are SNHLY and FYNNEI. The CDR3 covers 17 residues. The CDR3 bases are TGTGCCAGCGGTGGGACTAGCGGGAGAAGGTTGACAGATACGCAGTATTTT. This encodes CASGGTSGRRLTDTQYF.

This clone has just a few counts. The V gene is TRBV7-8, the J gene TRBJ2-1, with 14 positions matching TRBD2. Looked up from germline, CDR1 is SGHVS and CDR2 is FQNEAQ. The V and J ends lost 5 bases and 9 bases, in that order; junction bases with no gene match: 9. CDR3 size: 16 residues. Written as DNA, the CDR3 is TGTGCCAGCAGCGGGACCGGGACTAGCGGGAGAGGTGAGCAGTTCTTC. It translates to CASSGTGTSGRGEQFF.

The rearrangement uses TRBV29-1 and TRBJ1-2; D perhaps matches TRBD1 (6 bases). The V and J ends lost 5 bases and 4 bases respectively, with 14 bases between them. The CDR3 is made up of 13 amino acids. In germline, CDR1 is SQVTM, CDR2 ANQGSEA. The CDR3 spells CSVQQGRGYGYTF. The CDR3 DNA is TGCAGCGTTCAACAGGGTCGGGGCTATGGCTACACCTTC.

This chain links TRBV28 with TRBJ2-3; 7 positions agree with TRBD1. J was trimmed by 2 bases and V by 7 bases; bases with no gene match: 12. Germline V lookup: CDR1 MDHEN, CDR2 SYDVKM. The CDR3 contains 16 residues. The CDR3 bases are TGTGCCAGCACCCAATATAGGGGGCTAAACACAGATACGCAGTATTTT. Translating gives CASTQYRGLNTDTQYF.

As to this clone: Other DNA sequences in the same sample also yield this CDR3. The chain combines TRBV7-2 with TRBJ1-2; D is unresolved. This CDR3 is 13 amino acids long. Trimming removed 5 bases at V and 5 bases at J, with 12 bases between. From germline, CDR1 is SGHTA and CDR2 FQGNSA. The CDR3 sequence is CASSRPGSYGYTF. The CDR3 DNA follows: TGTGCCAGCAGCCGTCCTGGGAGTTATGGCTACACCTTC. The complete variable domain, with remaining parts taken from reference TRBV7-2 and TRBJ1-2, reads GAGVSQSPSNKVTEKGKDVELRCDPISGHTALYWYRQSLGQGLEFLIYFQGNSAPDKSGLPSDRFSAERTGGSVSTLTIQRTQQEDSAVYLCASSRPGSYGYTFGSGTRLTVV.

The genes are TRBV10-3 and TRBJ2-1; D might be TRBD1 (5 bases). Germline V lookup: CDR1 ENHRY, CDR2 SYGVKD. Trimming took off 0 bases at V and 0 bases at J, with 18 bases between the two ends. The CDR3 covers 19 residues. As DNA, the CDR3 is TGTGCCATCAGTGAGTCTTTACAGGAGTCGGCGGTCTCCTACAATGAGCAGTTCTTC. This codes for CAISESLQESAVSYNEQFF.

The chain couples TRBV7-9 to TRBJ1-2; 9 positions match TRBD1. The trim removed 2 bases at V and 2 bases at J, leaving 6 bases unmatched. The length of the CDR3 is 16 residues. The germline V gene has CDR1 SEHNR and CDR2 FQNEAQ (reference sequence). CDR3 nucleotide sequence: TGTGCCAGCAGCTTAAGCGCACAGGGGGCGAACTATGGCTACACCTTC. Protein: CASSLSAQGANYGYTF.

The rearrangement joins TRBV7-2 to TRBJ2-2; D is undetermined. The germline gives CDR1 SGHTA, CDR2 FQGNSA. Trimming removed 2 bases from V and 1 base from J, with 8 bases in between. The CDR3 is 15 residues long. Here the CDR3 DNA reads TGTGCCAGCAGCTTACCACTACGGAACACCGGGGAGCTGTTTTTT. The encoded protein is CASSLPLRNTGELFF.

The sample holds a few counts of this clone. The chain is built from TRBV6-5 and TRBJ2-2, with D maybe TRBD1 (5 bases). The CDR3 is 15 amino acids. CDR1 and CDR2 (germline): MNHEY, SVGAGI. Trimming took off 2 bases at V and 3 bases at J, with 10 bases between the two ends. The DNA of the CDR3 is TGTGCCAGCAGTTACCAACAGGTTTACACCGGGGAGCTGTTTTTT. This encodes CASSYQQVYTGELFF.

This clone was counted only a few times. This chain connects TRBV28 to TRBJ1-2; D is unclear. Trimming took 6 bases from V and 5 from J, leaving 16 bases between them. There are 14 residues in the CDR3. The germline CDR1 and CDR2 sequences are MDHEN and SYDVKM. The CDR3 sequence is CASSHQVAQYGYTF. DNA for the CDR3: TGTGCCAGCAGCCACCAAGTGGCACAGTATGGCTACACCTTC.

V usage is TRBV29-1 and J usage is TRBJ2-1, with D tentatively TRBD2 (8 bases). Germline CDR1 is SQVTM and CDR2 is ANQGSEA. CDR3 length equals 16 residues. V was shortened by 2 bases and J by 4 bases, with 18 bases between the two germline ends. In DNA, the CDR3 is TGCAGCGTTGAAAGGCAGGGGGGCGGGAGGTACAATGAGCAGTTCTTC. Residues: CSVERQGGGRYNEQFF.

The CDR3, as DNA: TGTGCCAGCAGCCAAGATCAGGGACTAGCGGAAAGCACAGATACGCAGTATTTT. Its translation: CASSQDQGLAESTDTQYF. J is TRBJ2-3 and V is TRBV4-2; 11 bases line up with TRBD2. The germline gives CDR1 LGHNA, CDR2 YNFKEQ. This CDR3 region has 18 residues. V shed 0 bases and J 0 bases; nucleotides not matched to a gene: 5.

The chain combines TRBV19 with TRBJ1-5; D might be TRBD1 (5 bases). This CDR3 spans 14 amino acids. Per the germline V gene, CDR1 is LNHDA and CDR2 is SQIVND (reference sequence). V gave up 3 bases and J gave up 6 bases, with 12 bases separating them. CDR3 sequence reads: CASSMVGASQPQHF. The DNA of the CDR3 is TGTGCCAGTAGTATGGTAGGGGCTTCTCAGCCCCAGCATTTT. Filled out from reference TRBV19 and TRBJ1-5, the complete variable domain reads DGGITQSPKYLFRKEGQNVTLSCEQNLNHDAMYWYRQDPGQGLRLIYYSQIVNDFQKGDIAEGYSVSREKKESFPLTVTSAQKNPTAFYLCASSMVGASQPQHFGDGTRLSIL.

The chain is built from TRBV25-1 and TRBJ2-7, with unresolved D. Deletions cut 3 bases from V and 9 bases from J, with 9 bases between. CDR1 and CDR2 from the germline V gene are MGHDK and SYGVNS. This CDR3 spans 11 amino acids. DNA for the CDR3: TGTGCCAGCAGTGACCCGGTCGGGCAGTACTTC. Protein sequence: CASSDPVGQYF.

The rearrangement joins TRBV5-4 to TRBJ1-2, with a possible D match to TRBD1 (6 bases). Per germline, CDR1 SGHNT and CDR2 YYREEE (reference sequence). The CDR3 spans 13 residues. Trimming left V 1 base short and J 4 bases short, with 8 bases between. CDR3 sequence (DNA): TGTGCCAGCAGCTTGTGGACAGCCTATGGCTACACCTTC. It is translated as CASSLWTAYGYTF. Drawing the rest from reference TRBV5-4 and TRBJ1-2, the complete variable domain is ETGVTQSPTHLIKTRGQQVTLRCSSQSGHNTVSWYQQALGQGPQFIFQYYREEENGRGNFPPRFSGLQFPNYSSELNVNALELDDSALYLCASSLWTAYGYTFGSGTRLTVV.

The chain's CDR3 is CASSVSGNQETQYF. The DNA of the CDR3 is TGTGCCAGCAGCGTTTCAGGGAACCAAGAGACCCAGTACTTC. The chain uses TRBV9 and TRBJ2-5; D may be TRBD1 (5 bases). Germline-derived CDR1 and CDR2 are SGDLS and YYNGEE. The V gene lost 2 bases and the J gene lost 0 bases, with 8 bases spanning the gap. This CDR3 is 14 amino acids long.

The V call is TRBV9, the J call TRBJ1-2; a weak D match, TRBD1 (5 bases). Germline lookup yields CDR1 SGDLS and CDR2 YYNGEE. CDR3 length equals 13 residues. Trimming stripped 0 bases from V and 10 bases from J, with 13 bases between. This CDR3 is CASSVVFQGLYTF. In nucleotides, the CDR3 is TGTGCCAGCAGCGTAGTTTTCCAGGGTCTCTACACCTTC.

This rearrangement joins TRBV9 to TRBJ2-5; D is possibly TRBD1 (5 bases). This CDR3 is built from 14 residues. Between the trimmed V and J ends, which lost 4 bases and 2 bases, there was a span of 12 bases. Germline CDR1 SGDLS, CDR2 YYNGEE. This CDR3 reads CASSRTPQQETQYF. CDR3 in DNA: TGTGCCAGCAGCCGGACACCTCAACAAGAGACCCAGTACTTC. The variable domain in full, with the rest retrieved from reference TRBV9 and TRBJ2-5, is DSGVTQTPKHLITATGQRVTLRCSPRSGDLSVYWYQQSLDQGLQFLIQYYNGEERAKGNILERFSAQQFPDLHSELNLSSLELGDSALYFCASSRTPQQETQYFGPGTRLLVL.

This clone is judged medium-sized. Mismatch with germline at one junction end may stem from a read error. V is TRBV19 and J is TRBJ2-1; 7 bases are shared with TRBD2. The CDR3 covers 14 residues. The germline CDR1 and CDR2 sequences are LNHDA and SQIVND (reference sequence). The CDR3 DNA is TGTGCCAGTAGTATGACTAGCACTGTAAATGGGCAGTTCTTC. Its translation is CASSMTSTVNGQFF.

This chain connects TRBV28 to TRBJ2-1; TRBD2 agrees at 9 bases. Per germline, CDR1 MDHEN and CDR2 SYDVKM. Trimming cost V 6 bases and J 4 bases; bases outside gene matches: 4. The CDR3 covers 14 residues. CDR3 sequence (DNA): TGTGCCAGCAGGACTAGCGGAGGTTACAATGAGCAGTTCTTC. Its protein product is CASRTSGGYNEQFF. Using reference TRBV28 and TRBJ2-1 for the parts outside the CDR3, the full variable domain is DVKVTQSSRYLVKRTGEKVFLECVQDMDHENMFWYRQDPGLGLRLIYFSYDVKMKEKGDIPEGYSVSREKKERFSLILESASTNQTSMYLCASRTSGGYNEQFFGPGTRLTVL.

The chain recombines TRBV5-5 with TRBJ2-5; D may be TRBD2 (6 bases). The CDR3 loop spans 15 amino acids. Germline V gene data show CDR1 as SGHKS and CDR2 as YYEKEE (reference sequence). Trimming shortened V by 2 bases and J by 2 bases, and 13 bases separated the two germline ends. The CDR3 bases are TGTGCCAGCAGCTTTGGAGGGTCCTTTCAAGAGACCCAGTACTTC. Residues: CASSFGGSFQETQYF.

The chain links TRBV9 to TRBJ2-3; D possibly corresponds to TRBD2 (5 bases). Between the trimmed V and J ends, which lost 2 bases and 2 bases, there was a span of 6 bases. The CDR3 consists of 13 residues. Per the germline V gene, CDR1 is SGDLS and CDR2 is YYNGEE. CDR3 in amino acids: CASSVGVTDTQYF. The CDR3 DNA reads TGTGCCAGCAGCGTCGGGGTCACAGATACGCAGTATTTT.